This TCR beta chain stems from a study of blood T cell repertoires in COVID-19. Study background: The United States, Italy and Spain were the sources of the acute and convalescent COVID-19 samples. T cells, B-cell-depleted T cells, or PBMCs provided the cDNA or gDNA that served as material.

Germline-derived CDR1 and CDR2 are MNHEY and SVGEGT. The CDR3 runs 14 residues. The V gene lost 1 base and the J gene lost 1 base, with 7 bases spanning the gap. As handled by the study authors: How many nucleated cells were present was estimated from reference gene primer amplification. Profiled with immunoSEQ multiplex PCR; TCRdb holds only in-frame clones, not every one. That table gives V, J and clone size, and the DNA gave D and trimming. The sample includes 60,000 or so clones, 78% seen only once; the top ten take 25%. V and J are TRBV6-2 or TRBV6-3 and TRBJ1-1; D not certain. The sequence was collected from a human donor in a cohort sampled during active COVID-19. Sequencing used peripheral blood. CDR3 region: CASSYLAKNTEAFF. The CDR3 bases are TGTGCCAGCAGTTACTTGGCAAAGAACACTGAAGCTTTCTTT.